This T cell receptor (beta chain) was documented in a study of blood T cell repertoires in COVID-19. Across the whole study: Material from acute and convalescent COVID-19 was sourced from the United States, Italy and Spain. PBMCs, B-cell-depleted T cells, or T cells provided the cDNA or gDNA that made up the material.

In the source study's methods: The assay estimated nucleated cells by amplifying reference gene primers. This table comes from immunoSEQ multiplex PCR, and its TCRdb copy is limited to in-frame clones, with some not included. The V and J calls and clone size are taken from that table; D and trimming were inferred from the DNA. The profile shows 300,000 or so clones, around four fifths of them singletons. This TCR was sampled from a woman aged 45-65 years with acute or convalescent COVID-19. The sequencing input was peripheral blood.

This CDR3 reads CASTRWTGGGGELFF. In DNA form, the CDR3 reads TGTGCCAGCACCCGATGGACAGGGGGTGGCGGGGAGCTGTTTTTT. The chain carries TRBV11-2 and TRBJ2-2, with 10 bases fitting TRBD1. The CDR3 has 15 residues. V dropped 7 bases and J dropped 7; count of bases not matched to a gene: 9. Germline V lookup: CDR1 SGHAT, CDR2 FQNNGV. The full variable domain, its missing parts supplied by reference TRBV11-2 and TRBJ2-2, is EAGVAQSPRYKIIEKRQSVAFWCNPISGHATLYWYQQILGQGPKLLIQFQNNGVVDDSQLPKDRFSAERLKGVDSTLKIQPAKLEDSAVYLCASTRWTGGGGELFFGEGSRLTVL.